This TCR beta chain is drawn from a study of blood T cell repertoires in COVID-19. On the study more broadly: Samples of COVID-19 (acute and convalescent) were obtained from the United States, Italy and Spain.

Profiled with immunoSEQ multiplex PCR; TCRdb holds only in-frame clones, not every one. The table records some 180,000 clones, roughly 76% of them present only once. CDR1 is SGHVS and CDR2 is FQNEAQ in the germline V gene. The CDR3 consists of 18 residues. The ends were cut back, 0 bases at V and 2 bases at J, with 19 bases in the middle. The chain employs TRBV7-8 and TRBJ2-5; possibly TRBD2 for D (5 bases). The material sequenced was peripheral blood. This clonotype was sampled from a woman aged 45-60 years with active or convalescent COVID-19. For the CDR3, the DNA is TGTGCCAGCAGCTTAGCGAGGACTGCAGACTCCACGCAAGAGACCCAGTACTTC. Its translation is CASSLARTADSTQETQYF.